These 6 T cell receptor beta chains share one sample of origin, sequenced in a study of T cells in Graves' hyperthyroidism and ophthalmopathy. Amplification of TCR beta CDR3 regions used RNA as the template. The HTBI set primed first-round TCR CDR3 RT-PCR. One entry per CDR3 protein, called by TCRdb with MiXCR from the multiplex PCR reads. The sample shows fewer than 450,000 distinct CDR3 sequences, around an eighth of them seen only once. Sequences were obtained from blood. The receptors were gathered from a man in his forties or fifties with Graves' ophthalmopathy.

This clonotype was seen at least ten times. The chain employs TRBV18 and TRBJ2-3; TRBD2 matches at 9 bases. V dropped 2 bases and J dropped 0; count of bases not matched to a gene: 3. This CDR3 contains 16 residues. Germline values: CDR1 KGHSH, CDR2 LQKENI. The DNA for the CDR3 is TGTGCCAGCTCACCAGGACTAGCGCAGAGCACAGATACGCAGTATTTT. It encodes CASSPGLAQSTDTQYF.

This clonotype was found a few times. The gene calls are TRBV19 and TRBJ1-2; 10 bases are shared with TRBD1. The CDR3 length is 16 residues. V lost 2 bases and J lost 7; bases outside the gene matches: 10. Per germline, CDR1 LNHDA and CDR2 SQIVND (reference sequence). The CDR3 DNA sequence: TGTGCCAGTAGTATACACGACAGGGGGCTCGGTATTGGCTACACCTTC. This translates into CASSIHDRGLGIGYTF.

This clonotype was observed many times. The genes are TRBV7-3 and TRBJ2-3, with D uncertain. Germline-derived CDR1 and CDR2 are SGHTA and FQGTGA. V was shortened by 2 bases and J by 6 bases, with 9 bases between the two germline ends. The CDR3 totals 13 residues. CDR3 sequence: CASSLSSADTQYF. CDR3 nucleotide sequence: TGTGCCAGCAGCTTATCGTCCGCGGATACGCAGTATTTT.

This clonotype was found a few times. The chain links TRBV5-4 to TRBJ2-7; 9 bases line up with TRBD1. The V gene's germline CDR1 is SGHNT and CDR2 YYREEE (reference sequence). This CDR3 comprises 14 residues. Unmatched junction bases numbered 5, after V lost 2 bases and J lost 5 bases. This CDR3 reads CASSFRTGDHEQYF. DNA of the CDR3: TGTGCCAGCAGCTTTAGGACAGGGGACCACGAGCAGTACTTC. Using reference TRBV5-4 and TRBJ2-7 for the parts outside the CDR3, the full variable domain is ETGVTQSPTHLIKTRGQQVTLRCSSQSGHNTVSWYQQALGQGPQFIFQYYREEENGRGNFPPRFSGLQFPNYSSELNVNALELDDSALYLCASSFRTGDHEQYFGPGTRLTVT.

The chain carries TRBV5-1 and TRBJ2-5; D is possibly TRBD1 or TRBD2 (5 bases each). The CDR3 sequence is 14 residues long. Trimming left V 3 bases short and J 0 bases short, with 9 bases between. The germline V gene has CDR1 SGHRS and CDR2 YFSETQ. This chain's CDR3 is CASSWDGNQETQYF. In nucleotides, the CDR3 is TGCGCCAGCAGCTGGGACGGCAACCAAGAGACCCAGTACTTC. The whole variable domain, filled in from reference TRBV5-1 and TRBJ2-5, reads KAGVTQTPRYLIKTRGQQVTLSCSPISGHRSVSWYQQTPGQGLQFLFEYFSETQRNKGNFPGRFSGRQFSNSRSEMNVSTLELGDSALYLCASSWDGNQETQYFGPGTRLLVL.

In this sample, this clonotype turned up many times. The chain uses TRBV27 and TRBJ2-1, with 9 bases fitting TRBD2. The CDR3 runs to 15 residues. Per the germline V gene, CDR1 is MNHEY and CDR2 is SMNVEV (reference sequence). V shed 0 bases and J 4 bases; nucleotides not matched to a gene: 1. The DNA of the CDR3 is TGTGCCAGCAGTTTATCGACTAGCGGATACAATGAGCAGTTCTTC. Protein: CASSLSTSGYNEQFF.